Listed below are T cell receptor beta chains from one sample, sequenced in a study of radiation and T cells in renal cell carcinoma. Clones were read by immunoSEQ multiplex PCR, and TCRdb kept only the in-frame ones, dropping some. The table records 8,000 to 8,500 clones, roughly two thirds of them present only once. This material consisted of tumor tissue, taken from a patient whose treatment was nephrectomy without radiotherapy. The receptors come from a man aged 55 to 70 with renal cell carcinoma. CDR3s include the opening cysteine and the closing phenylalanine or tryptophan. D genes are given only for firm matches. Rows give clone size only sometimes, using once, few, many, or a class for an expanded clone.

j_call clone_size v_call d_call cdr3_nt cdr3_aa
TRBJ2-7 - TRBV5-6 TRBD1 TGTGCCAGCAGCCGAGAGCAGAAGGGGGCGAAGGGGCGCTACGAGCAGTACTTC CASSREQKGAKGRYEQYF
TRBJ1-1 few TRBV19 - TGTGCCAGTAGTATCCGGCAGCTAAACACTGAAGCTTTCTTT CASSIRQLNTEAFF
TRBJ1-2 - TRBV11-2 - TGTGCCAGCAGCTTAGGGGACACCTATGGCTACACCTTC CASSLGDTYGYTF
TRBJ2-1 - TRBV10-3 - TGTGCCATCTCCCAGGGGACCGGGGATCCCCGGTCGTTCTTC CAISQGTGDPRSFF
TRBJ1-6 - TRBV12-1 - TGTGCCAGCAGCCCCCCAGGCTATAATTCACCCCTCCACTTT CASSPPGYNSPLHF
TRBJ1-1 - TRBV2 - TGTGCCAGCAGTGGGGGGGCCAACACTGAAGCTTTCTTT CASSGGANTEAFF
TRBJ2-1 - TRBV11-2 - TGTGCCAGCAGCCAAATATCCTGGATTTCCTACAATGAGCAGTTCTTC CASSQISWISYNEQFF
TRBJ1-5 - TRBV6-5 - TGTGCCAGCAGGTTAGCAGCGGGTCAGCCCCAGCATTTT CASRLAAGQPQHF
TRBJ2-2 - TRBV9 - TGTGCCAGCAGCGTCGAAGGATCGGCGAACACCGGGGAGCTGTTTTTT CASSVEGSANTGELFF
TRBJ2-6 once TRBV5-4 - TGTGCCAGCAGCTTGTGGCAAGGGTGGGCCAACGTCCTGACTTTC CASSLWQGWANVLTF
TRBJ2-4 - TRBV9 - TGTGCCAGCAGCCCGGGCCCTCAAAACATTCAGTACTTC CASSPGPQNIQYF
TRBJ2-6 - TRBV11-3 - TGTGCCAGCAGCAAGACCCGGGGTACTAGCTCTGGGGCCAACGTCCTGACTTTC CASSKTRGTSSGANVLTF
TRBJ1-2 - TRBV6-5 - TGTGCCAGCAGCCTCGGAGGACTCTATGGCTACACCTTC CASSLGGLYGYTF
TRBJ2-2 - TRBV9 - TGTGCCAGCAGCGTACCTGGTGTGGGGAACACCGGGGAGCTGTTTTTT CASSVPGVGNTGELFF
TRBJ1-1 once TRBV19 - TGTGCCAGCTCCGGGACTTCGAACACTGAAGCTTTCTTT CASSGTSNTEAFF
TRBJ2-3 once TRBV9 TRBD2 TGTGCCAGCAGCGCCTCCGGGAGGGAAGATACGCAGTATTTT CASSASGREDTQYF
TRBJ2-7 - TRBV20-1 - TGCAGTGCTCTGGGCCCGAATGAGCAGTACTTC CSALGPNEQYF
TRBJ1-1 - TRBV12-2 - TGTGCAAGTCGCTTAGGAGAGGGGACAGGGTTGAACACTGAAGCTTTCTTT CASRLGEGTGLNTEAFF
TRBJ2-1 - TRBV5-1 TRBD2 TGCGCCAGCAGCTTGGATCCAGCGGGGTCGGGAGAGCAGTTCTTC CASSLDPAGSGEQFF
TRBJ2-7 - TRBV28 TRBD2 TGTGCCAGCAGTTTAGTTACTAGCGGGATCGACGAGCAGTACTTC CASSLVTSGIDEQYF
TRBJ1-1 large TRBV11-2 - TGTGCCAGCAGCTTAGGGCTGGGCACTGAAGCTTTCTTT CASSLGLGTEAFF
TRBJ2-1 large TRBV2 - TGTGCCAGCCGCCCACTTCAACTTGAGCAGTTCTTC CASRPLQLEQFF
TRBJ1-1 medium-sized TRBV2 - TGTGCCAGCTCGGCAGGGGCCGGCACTGAAGCTTTCTTT CASSAGAGTEAFF
TRBJ2-7 - TRBV18 TRBD1 TGTGCCAGCTCACCACCACAGGGGGCAATCTACGAGCAGTACTTC CASSPPQGAIYEQYF
TRBJ1-1 - TRBV11-3 - TGTGCCAGCAGCTTTACGGGGGACACTGAAGCTTTCTTT CASSFTGDTEAFF
TRBJ2-7 - TRBV30 TRBD2 TGTGCCTGGAGTGTAGGAGGACTAGCGGGAAGCGAGCAGTACTTC CAWSVGGLAGSEQYF
TRBJ1-2 - TRBV7-8 TRBD1 TGTGCCAGCAGCCCCACAGGGGGCTATGGCTACACCTTC CASSPTGGYGYTF
TRBJ1-3 few TRBV18 - TGTGCCAGCTCACCGGACATTCTCTCTGGAAACACCATATATTTT CASSPDILSGNTIYF
TRBJ1-4 - TRBV13 TRBD1 TGTGCCAGCACCGACAGGGGGATTGAAAAACTGTTTTTT CASTDRGIEKLFF
TRBJ1-2 - TRBV12-5 TRBD1 TGTGCTAGTGGTTTGGGACAGGGGAACTATGGCTACACCTTC CASGLGQGNYGYTF
TRBJ1-6 - TRBV11-2 - TGTGCCAGCAGCTACATGTACTCAGGGGATTCACCCCTCCACTTT CASSYMYSGDSPLHF
TRBJ2-7 - TRBV5-1 TRBD2 TGCGCCAGCAGCGTCCGGGGGGGGCCCAGCCTTTTCTACGAGCAGTACTTC CASSVRGGPSLFYEQYF
TRBJ1-3 - TRBV30 - TGTGCCTGGGGAAGGGTCTCTGGAAACACCATATATTTT CAWGRVSGNTIYF